Here is one T cell receptor (beta chain) with its context. V lost 0 bases and J 4 bases, leaving 17 bases between the germline ends. The CDR3 is 17 residues long. CDR1 and CDR2 from the germline V gene are LGHDT and YNNKEL (reference sequence). This sample was included in a study of Ad26.COV2.S vaccination and SARS-CoV-2 variants. Across the whole study: Donor got 5x10^10 or 1x10^11 viral particles of Ad26.COV2.S.

Sequencing used immunoSEQ multiplex PCR; TCRdb keeps in-frame clones, though not all of them. This table holds 400,000 to 500,000 clones, 75% to 90% found once. Indicated treatment: approximately 18 received Ad26.COV2.S at low or high dose, single or two shots; a few received placebo; per-sample allocation not given. Each sample was drawn 63 days after the first injection (of vaccine or placebo). The V and J genes are TRBV3-1 (or the pseudogene TRBV3-2) and TRBJ2-3, with a tentative D call TRBD1 (7 bases). The TCR originated in a person between 18 and 59 years old who received the Ad26.COV2.S COVID-19 vaccine or a placebo. The source was peripheral blood, collected in a trial of Ad26.COV2.S vaccine versus placebo. CDR3 amino acids: CASSQDQGGLGADTQYF. As DNA, the CDR3 is TGTGCCAGCAGCCAAGATCAGGGGGGCCTCGGGGCAGATACGCAGTATTTT.